Following are 9 T cell receptor beta chains from one sample sequenced in a study of blood T cell repertoires in COVID-19. Clones were sequenced by immunoSEQ multiplex PCR, and TCRdb holds only the in-frame ones, with some missing. Of 250,000 to 300,000 clones listed, 75% to 90% are singletons. Specimen: PBMCs or T cells enriched from blood (not recorded which). These receptors all come from a middle-aged man who had recovered from COVID-19.

CDR3 sequence reads: CASSFLTPESQYF. CDR3 sequence (DNA): TGCGCCAGCAGCTTCTTGACCCCGGAGTCCCAGTACTTC. The chain is built from TRBV5-1 and TRBJ2-5; no clear D. The CDR3 runs to 13 residues. The V gene lost 2 bases and the J gene lost 9 bases, with 14 bases spanning the gap. Looked up from germline, CDR1 is SGHRS and CDR2 is YFSETQ.

This chain connects TRBV27 to TRBJ1-1; no clear D gene. Germline-derived CDR1 and CDR2 are MNHEY and SMNVEV (reference sequence). The CDR3 runs 15 residues. The V gene lost 7 bases and the J gene lost 1 base, with 16 bases spanning the gap. CDR3 region: CASNPMGVKNTEAFF. The CDR3 nucleotides are TGTGCCAGCAACCCGATGGGAGTTAAGAACACTGAAGCTTTCTTT.

The chain recombines TRBV7-3 with TRBJ2-3, with D maybe TRBD1 (5 bases). The CDR3 has 15 residues. Germline V lookup: CDR1 SGHTA, CDR2 FQGTGA. V was clipped by 2 bases and J by 0 bases, with 9 bases between them. The CDR3 is CASSLQGSSTDTQYF. CDR3 in DNA: TGTGCCAGCAGCTTACAGGGCTCTAGCACAGATACGCAGTATTTT.

The chain carries TRBV5-5 and TRBJ1-1; D is possibly TRBD1 (6 bases). Germline values: CDR1 SGHKS, CDR2 YYEKEE (reference sequence). V lost 5 bases, J lost 0 bases, and 8 bases lay in between. The CDR3 runs 13 residues. In nucleotides, the CDR3 is TGTGCCAGCAGTGGACAGTTGAACACTGAAGCTTTCTTT. Its translation is CASSGQLNTEAFF.

This clone showed up just once. The J gene is TRBJ2-1, the V gene TRBV29-1; TRBD2 matches at 8 bases. Germline V gene data show CDR1 as SQVTM and CDR2 as ANQGSEA. V was clipped by 3 bases and J by 1 base; unmatched bases: 2. This CDR3 spans 14 amino acids. Here the CDR3 reads CSVDRGGSYNEQFF. CDR3 DNA sequence: TGCAGCGTTGATCGGGGGGGATCCTACAATGAGCAGTTCTTC.

This chain links TRBV3-1 (or the pseudogene TRBV3-2) with TRBJ2-5, with 7 bases aligning to TRBD1. Germline V gene lookup returns CDR1 LGHDT and CDR2 YNNKEL (reference sequence). The CDR3 extends over 14 amino acids. Losses at the gene ends were 4 bases for V and 1 base for J; bases not matched to a gene: 3. The CDR3 loop is CASSPRTGQETQYF. The DNA for the CDR3 is TGTGCCAGCAGCCCACGGACAGGCCAAGAGACCCAGTACTTC.

The chain is built from TRBV10-1 and TRBJ1-1; the D is unclear. The CDR3 extends over 13 amino acids. The V gene's germline CDR1 is WNHNN and CDR2 SYGVQD (reference sequence). With 7 bases removed from V and 0 bases from J, the gap between germline ends came to 9 bases. The CDR3 here is CASTENMNTEAFF. DNA for the CDR3: TGCGCCAGCACAGAAAATATGAACACTGAAGCTTTCTTT.

This chain connects TRBV11-2 to TRBJ2-1; TRBD2 matches 7 bases. Trimming cost V 2 bases and J 3 bases; bases outside gene matches: 1. This CDR3 has 14 amino acids. Germline CDR1 and CDR2: SGHAT and FQNNGV. The chain's CDR3 is CASSLSGDYNEQFF. CDR3 DNA sequence: TGTGCCAGCAGCTTAAGCGGGGACTACAATGAGCAGTTCTTC.

A note on this clone: An end of the junction does not agree with germline; a read error may underlie this. The CDR3 region has the DNA TGTGCCAGCAGCGTAACTAGCGGGAGGGCCGGGACCGGGGAGCTGTTTTTT. It codes for CASSVTSGRAGTGELFF. The rearrangement links TRBV7-3 to TRBJ2-2, with TRBD2 matching 13 bases. Germline V gives CDR1 SGHTA, CDR2 FQGTGA. The CDR3 length is 17 residues.